Listed below are T cell receptor beta chains from one sample, sequenced in a study of blood T cell repertoires in COVID-19. Profiled with immunoSEQ multiplex PCR; TCRdb holds only in-frame clones, not every one. The sample gives over 250,000 clones, roughly 85% of which show up once; roughly 5.3% is in the top ten. Sequenced input: peripheral blood. These receptors were collected from a man aged 50-60 years with active or convalescent COVID-19. CDR3s include the opening cysteine and the closing phenylalanine or tryptophan.

v_gene	j_gene	CDR3aa
TRBV2	TRBJ1-6	CASRVDHRSPLHF
TRBV29-1	TRBJ2-1	CSVTSGRGDEQFF
TRBV5-1	TRBJ1-1	CASSSGTGITEAFF
TRBV7-6	TRBJ2-5	CASSLSRAETQYF
TRBV19	TRBJ2-5	CASSTGGETQYF
TRBV19	TRBJ1-5	CASTVTRNRDQPQHF
TRBV12-3/TRBV12-4	TRBJ1-3	CASSPSGNTIYF
TRBV9	TRBJ1-5	CASSFSDRGQPQHF
TRBV7-9	TRBJ1-4	CASSSGRGGYEKLFF
TRBV9	TRBJ2-5	CASGREETQYF
TRBV6-4	TRBJ2-5	CASSREAGETQYF
TRBV21-1	TRBJ1-2	CASSTHHRGYNGYTF
TRBV9	TRBJ2-3	CASSSGLADTSTDTQYF
TRBV4-1	TRBJ2-6	CASSQATGGGTGANVLTF
TRBV28	TRBJ2-1	CASSAVTSLNTYNEQFF
TRBV5-6	TRBJ2-7	CASRPSGNPYEQYF
TRBV30	TRBJ1-1	CAWTPGQGLTEAFF
TRBV5-5	TRBJ1-3	CASSPGGALGNTIYF
TRBV11-1	TRBJ2-2	CASRLGLAGAGELFF
TRBV6-5	TRBJ2-7	CASSREDRGIYEQYF
TRBV19	TRBJ1-5	CASSALGGRINQPQHF
TRBV2	TRBJ2-1	CASSEHWGTLGYNEQFF
TRBV5-1	TRBJ2-1	CASSASELATSSYNEQFF
TRBV7-2	TRBJ2-2	CASSLYGGTGELFF
TRBV9	TRBJ1-4	CASSVGPGTANEKLFF
TRBV6-1	TRBJ1-5	CASSEALRGQYRQPQHF
TRBV6-1	TRBJ2-7	CASSDKGRPPYEQYF
TRBV28	TRBJ1-6	CASSSGTGASSSYNSPLHF
TRBV24-1	TRBJ1-5	CATRGGGSNQPQHF
TRBV19	TRBJ1-5	CASKGGAQWPQHF
TRBV7-3	TRBJ1-1	CASGESNNAEAFF
TRBV30	TRBJ1-1	CAWSVRGRPSGAFF
TRBV5-5	TRBJ1-1	CASSFDRDPFF
TRBV6-2/TRBV6-3	TRBJ1-2	CASSWTGQGFPYQGYTF
TRBV28	TRBJ2-7	CASIPGTTSYEQYF
TRBV27	TRBJ1-4	CASRDWQEKLFF
TRBV9	TRBJ1-2	CASSVVRDGYTF
TRBV13	TRBJ2-1	CASSLSWQGLGNEQFF
TRBV10-3	TRBJ2-3	CAISEPIGRGDTQYF
TRBV10-3	TRBJ2-5	CAISESQLAGPYTQYF
TRBV10-2	TRBJ2-7	CASSEAAGVDEQYF
TRBV7-8	TRBJ1-1	CASSYRDRYTEAFF
TRBV5-1	TRBJ1-5	CASSMDGDSNQPQHF
TRBV6-1	TRBJ1-4	CASSELTGQGKEKLFF
TRBV12-3/TRBV12-4	TRBJ1-2	CASSLTRAGGYTF
TRBV28	TRBJ2-3	CASTRLAGVYTQYF
TRBV29-1	TRBJ1-1	CSVGQGDTEAFF
TRBV9	TRBJ2-1	CASSVSYNEQFF
TRBV30	TRBJ2-1	CAWSDMTSGYSYNEQFF
TRBV7-9	TRBJ1-2	CAGRIGFYGYTF
TRBV11-2	TRBJ2-7	CASSLSDREYEQYF
TRBV4-2	TRBJ2-1	CASSQVPPRLAGDNEQFF
TRBV11-3	TRBJ2-3	CASSTRGGADTQYF
TRBV6-5	TRBJ2-1	CASSYSSSGSTNEQFF
TRBV9	TRBJ2-5	CASSVASGSRSGETQYF